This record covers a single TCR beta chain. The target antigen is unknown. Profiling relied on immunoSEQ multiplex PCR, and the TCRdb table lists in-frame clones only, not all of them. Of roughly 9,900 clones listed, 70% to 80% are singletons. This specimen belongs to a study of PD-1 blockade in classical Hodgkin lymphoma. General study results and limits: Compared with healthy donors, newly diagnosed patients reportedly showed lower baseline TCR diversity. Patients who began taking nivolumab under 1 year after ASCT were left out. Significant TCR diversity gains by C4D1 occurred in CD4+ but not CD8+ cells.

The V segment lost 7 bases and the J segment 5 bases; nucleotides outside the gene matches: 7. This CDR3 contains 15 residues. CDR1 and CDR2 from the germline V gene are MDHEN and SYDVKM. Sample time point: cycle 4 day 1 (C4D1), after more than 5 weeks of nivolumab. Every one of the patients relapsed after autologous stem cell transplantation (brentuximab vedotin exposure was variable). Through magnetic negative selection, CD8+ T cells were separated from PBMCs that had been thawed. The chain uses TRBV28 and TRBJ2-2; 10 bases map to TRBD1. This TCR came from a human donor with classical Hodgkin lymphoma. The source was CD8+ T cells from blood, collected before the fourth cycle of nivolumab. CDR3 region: CASNTGQGTTGELFF. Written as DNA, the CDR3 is TGTGCCAGCAATACGGGACAGGGGACGACCGGGGAGCTGTTTTTT.